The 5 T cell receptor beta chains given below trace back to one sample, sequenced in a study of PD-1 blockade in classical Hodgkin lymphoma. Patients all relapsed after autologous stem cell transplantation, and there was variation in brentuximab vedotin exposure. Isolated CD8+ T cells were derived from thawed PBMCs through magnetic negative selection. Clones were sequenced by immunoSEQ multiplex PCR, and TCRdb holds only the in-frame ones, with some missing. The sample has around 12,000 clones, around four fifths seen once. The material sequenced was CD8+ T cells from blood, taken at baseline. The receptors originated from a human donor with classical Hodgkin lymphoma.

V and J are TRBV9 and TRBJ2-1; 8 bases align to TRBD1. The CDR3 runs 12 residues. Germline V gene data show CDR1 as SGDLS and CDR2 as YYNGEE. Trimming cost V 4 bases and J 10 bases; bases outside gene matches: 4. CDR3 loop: CASSPRDREQFF. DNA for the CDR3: TGTGCCAGCAGCCCCCGGGACAGGGAGCAGTTCTTC. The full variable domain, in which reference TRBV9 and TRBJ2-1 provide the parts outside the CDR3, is DSGVTQTPKHLITATGQRVTLRCSPRSGDLSVYWYQQSLDQGLQFLIQYYNGEERAKGNILERFSAQQFPDLHSELNLSSLELGDSALYFCASSPRDREQFFGPGTRLTVL.

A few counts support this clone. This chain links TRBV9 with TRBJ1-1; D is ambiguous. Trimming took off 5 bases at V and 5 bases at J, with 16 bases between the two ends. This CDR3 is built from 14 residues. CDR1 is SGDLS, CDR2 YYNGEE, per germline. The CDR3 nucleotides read TGTGCCAGCAGGCACATCAAACATGGAACTGAAGCTTTCTTT. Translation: CASRHIKHGTEAFF. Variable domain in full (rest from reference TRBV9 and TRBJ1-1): DSGVTQTPKHLITATGQRVTLRCSPRSGDLSVYWYQQSLDQGLQFLIQYYNGEERAKGNILERFSAQQFPDLHSELNLSSLELGDSALYFCASRHIKHGTEAFFGQGTRLTVV.

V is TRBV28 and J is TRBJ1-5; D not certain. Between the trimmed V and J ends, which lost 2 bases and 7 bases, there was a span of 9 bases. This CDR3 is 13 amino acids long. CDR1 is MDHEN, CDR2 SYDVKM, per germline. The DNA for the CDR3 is TGTGCCAGCAGTTTAGTGGGGAAACAGCCCCAGCATTTT. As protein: CASSLVGKQPQHF.

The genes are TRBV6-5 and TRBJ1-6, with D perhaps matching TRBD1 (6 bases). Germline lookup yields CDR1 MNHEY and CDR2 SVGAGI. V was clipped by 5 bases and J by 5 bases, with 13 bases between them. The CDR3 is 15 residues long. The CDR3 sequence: CASSLQGYNNSPLHF. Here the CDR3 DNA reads TGTGCCAGCAGTCTACAGGGTTACAATAATTCACCCCTCCACTTT.

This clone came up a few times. CDR3 amino acids: CASSQVANEQFF. CDR3 sequence (DNA): TGCGCCAGCAGCCAAGTAGCGAATGAGCAGTTCTTC. This sequence joins TRBV4-3 and TRBJ2-1; TRBD2 might be the D (5 bases). V lost 1 base, J lost 7 bases, and 5 bases lay in between. From germline, CDR1 is LGHNA and CDR2 YSLEER. This CDR3 contains 12 residues.